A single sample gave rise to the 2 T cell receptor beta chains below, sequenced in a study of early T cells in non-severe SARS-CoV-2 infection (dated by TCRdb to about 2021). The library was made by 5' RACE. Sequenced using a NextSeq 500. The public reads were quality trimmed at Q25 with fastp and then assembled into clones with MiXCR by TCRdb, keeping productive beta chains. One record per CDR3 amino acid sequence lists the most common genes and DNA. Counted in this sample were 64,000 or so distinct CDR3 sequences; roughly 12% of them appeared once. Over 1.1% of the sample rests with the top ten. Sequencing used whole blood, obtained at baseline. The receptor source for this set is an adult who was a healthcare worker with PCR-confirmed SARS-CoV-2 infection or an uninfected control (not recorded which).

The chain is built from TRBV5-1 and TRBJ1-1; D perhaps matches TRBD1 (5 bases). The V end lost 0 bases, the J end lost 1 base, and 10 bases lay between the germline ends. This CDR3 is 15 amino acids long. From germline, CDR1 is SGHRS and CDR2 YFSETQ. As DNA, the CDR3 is TGCGCCAGCAGCTTGGCAGGGTCCAAGAACACTGAAGCTTTCTTT. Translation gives CASSLAGSKNTEAFF. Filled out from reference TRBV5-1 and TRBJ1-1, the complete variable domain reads KAGVTQTPRYLIKTRGQQVTLSCSPISGHRSVSWYQQTPGQGLQFLFEYFSETQRNKGNFPGRFSGRQFSNSRSEMNVSTLELGDSALYLCASSLAGSKNTEAFFGQGTRLTVV.

Here the CDR3 DNA reads TGTGCCATCAGTGAGTCGATTGGGGGCCCCTACGAGCAGTACTTC. It specifies CAISESIGGPYEQYF. The chain joins TRBV10-3 to TRBJ2-7; D perhaps matches TRBD1 (6 bases). The CDR3 consists of 15 residues. Germline V gene sequence: CDR1 ENHRY, CDR2 SYGVKD. With 0 bases removed from V and 2 bases from J, the gap between germline ends came to 11 bases.